The clone carrying this T cell receptor beta chain was seen only a few times. The antigen is not known. These data are taken from a study of beta chain features in type 1 diabetes. Study information: When patients were set against healthy donors, age, gender and cell yields were similar.

Study-wide findings and caveats: Any role of HLA type in TCRB rearrangement remained unresolved here. Type 1 diabetes patients showed a moderate but significant shortening of TCRB CDR3s in all four CD4+ subsets. The study found that naive, central memory and Treg TCRB repertoires appeared more similar in patients than in healthy donors.

CDR3 length: 16 amino acids. Germline V gives CDR1 SGHAT, CDR2 FQDESV (reference sequence). V lost 1 base and J 2 bases, leaving 15 bases between the germline ends. The investigators reverse transcribed all of the isolated RNA, so they sequenced expressed TCRB transcripts. Only in-frame clones appear in the TCRdb table, and some are missing; sequencing was by immunoSEQ multiplex PCR. The table records some 350,000 clones, about 14% of them present only once. Sequenced sample: naive CD4+ T cells from blood. The chain joins TRBV11-1 to TRBJ2-7; maybe TRBD2 (6 bases). The origin of this receptor is a woman aged 18-29 years with type 1 diabetes. Here the CDR3 reads CASSLDLGGGTYEQYF. Here the CDR3 DNA reads TGTGCCAGCAGCTTAGATCTGGGAGGAGGAACCTACGAGCAGTACTTC.